This T cell receptor beta chain was sequenced in a study of blood T cell repertoires in COVID-19. Looking at the study overall: The analysed material was cDNA or gDNA that came from T cells, B-cell-depleted T cells, or PBMCs.

CDR3 size: 13 residues. From germline, CDR1 is MNHEY and CDR2 SVGAGI. V lost 10 bases, J lost 0 bases, and 10 bases lay in between. Original processing methods: Reference gene primer amplification gave estimated nucleated cell counts. The repertoire was sequenced with immunoSEQ multiplex PCR; TCRdb's copy has only in-frame clones and lacks some. That table furnishes V, J and clone size, whereas the DNA furnished D and trimming. Found here are about 140,000 clones, around 78% of them singletons; the top ten hold about 1.9%. The receptor's source is an older woman with acute or convalescent COVID-19. Sequencing was done on a sample of peripheral blood. The chain is built from TRBV6-5 and TRBJ2-1; D possibly corresponds to TRBD2 (6 bases). CDR3 nucleotides: TGTGCCACCCGGGGGAGCTCCTACAATGAGCAGTTCTTC. Translated: CATRGSSYNEQFF.